This T cell receptor (beta chain) was sequenced for a study of cytomegalovirus exposure and HLA in healthy donors (dated by TCRdb to between 2016 and 2019). For context, the study as a whole: An earlier analysis of roughly 500 of the donors reported approximately 300 Gb of sequence data and around 120 million unique TCR beta sequences from some 180 million T cells. An early release that covered some 640 HLA-typed donors contained approximately 290 gigabases of sequencing data and tens of millions of unique TCR sequences. Of the 398 genotyped donors, 65% to 90% fell in the genetic ancestry cluster associated with self-reported Caucasian donors. The aim of the study was to test whether cataloging public T cell receptors could identify signatures of past pathogen exposure. The T cell repertoires of 700 or so subjects were profiled by immunosequencing and related to cytomegalovirus serostatus. In addition to the first cohort of approximately 650 subjects, a separate validation cohort of approximately 130 different subjects was used. To predict cytomegalovirus infection status, the study brought together high-throughput TCR immunosequencing, statistical association of individual TCRs with disease status, and machine learning. A later analysis re-analyzed previously published TCR beta repertoires from roughly 690 donors and added high-resolution HLA genotyping to study TCR occurrence patterns. Rather than using new phenotypic data, the later analysis identified candidate immune exposures from TCR beta sequences and from how often those sequences occurred across donors. To decide whether each TCR beta V gene segment behaved as functional or pseudogenic, an earlier analysis of some 600 of the donors relied on high-throughput TCR beta sequencing. Donor age, sex, ethnicity and CMV serostatus were collected together with the repertoire data. A later genetic analysis took genome-wide SNP genotypes for 398 of the 666 donors and used that subset as a discovery cohort. Every repertoire in the discovery cohort had been generated on one and the same sequencing platform. Class I and class II HLA loci were covered by the typing at four-digit resolution. Typing coverage varied by locus: 629-630 donors for A, B, C, DRB1 and DQB1; some 520 for DQA1; about 590 for DPA1; approximately 450 for DPB1. Roughly 5 DR-DQ haplotypes were treated as single units for association and clustering because of strong linkage in the cohort. Across 398 genotyped donors of the cohort, an average of roughly 230,000 unique TCR beta nucleotide sequences per donor were sequenced, and roughly a sixth of those sequences were non-productive.

The cohort comprised around 700 healthy bone marrow donors. Cohort members were all nominally healthy when sampled, although unrecorded immune exposures were likely present. The donor tested CMV seropositive, placing the donor among the 290 or so seropositive members of the cohort. A peripheral blood sample was collected from each donor, and TCR beta sequencing was performed on peripheral blood mononuclear cells. The Qiagen DNeasy Blood Extraction Kit was used to extract genomic DNA from the blood cell samples. The full study reports these points: A group of highly shared sequence variants was considered likely to be a technical artifact of the sequencing pipeline. Because HLA typing was unavailable for some donors at each locus, only the typed subset was used in association tests. Most TCR sequences were seen in very few donors, while some public TCRs were found in many individuals. A further reported finding was that TCR beta sequences accurately predicted the HLA-A and HLA-B alleles for most subjects in the first cohort. In a later analysis, most CMV-associated TCR beta chains were found to appear HLA-restricted, with HLA associations seemingly driven largely by CMV exposure. The study listed 150 to 200 TCR beta chains as associated with cytomegalovirus. Sequencing depth was assumed to be roughly uniform across donors in the presence/absence analyses, though that assumption may not hold. Seventeen rarely observed V segments, including chromosome 9 orphons, were excluded from the earlier analysis of about 600 of the donors because counts were too low. According to a later genetic analysis, donors in an Asian-associated ancestry cluster had fewer N-insertions in productive TCRs than the approximately 670-donor mean. In a later analysis, several top co-occurrence clusters were reported to appear linked to parvovirus B19, influenza, CMV and Epstein-Barr virus. The classifier was reported to diagnose cytomegalovirus status with high specificity and sensitivity in both the original cohort and the validation cohort. In a later analysis, HLA-associated TCR beta chains were found to be more clonally expanded and to have lower generation probabilities than equally common non-associated chains. An earlier analysis of approximately 570 of the donors showed that most TCR beta V segments appeared in productive rearrangements either about 87% or about 30% of the time, which broadly matched IMGT annotations. According to the authors, the approach could potentially be generalized to other disease states and immunological phenotypes. This cohort had only TCR beta chains sequenced, and the lack of alpha or paired-chain data limited which features could be detected. According to a later analysis, TCR association rates differed among HLA loci, with DRB1 alleles showing the most associated TCRs and HLA-C alleles showing the fewest. In vitro tests confirmed that three of the cytomegalovirus-associated TCR beta chains recognize cytomegalovirus antigens. Correlated functional status among segregating V segments might reflect linkage disequilibrium, but an unknown experimental factor could not be ruled out. Assigning TCR associations to individual alleles was difficult when HLA alleles, especially DR and DQ, strongly co-occurred. A later analysis associated some 17,000 TCR beta sequences with specific HLA alleles at a false discovery rate of 0.05. Immune exposure information for the cohort was limited to CMV serostatus. Because the 87-base-pair reads could not distinguish some IMGT-functional V segments, including TRBV6-2 and TRBV6-3, those segments were excluded. An association between a missense DCLRE1C variant and V-gene and J-gene trimming of TCR beta chains was found in a later genetic analysis and replicated in an independent cohort.

Worth noting for this clone: What this receptor recognizes is not known. Base quality data are lacking; no much larger clone is found one base away.

Trimming at the junction amounts to 1 base on V and 6 bases on J, and the germline ends lie 12 bases apart. The germline V gene (reference sequence) supplies CDR1 SEHNR and CDR2 FQNEAQ. The CDR3 holds 15 amino acids from the cysteine to the phenylalanine. The CDR3 DNA has 45 bases and is translated from base 1. Library method: the immunoSEQ multiplex PCR assay. For the multiplex PCR, a mixture combining 60 forward primers for TCR Vbeta segments and 13 reverse primers for TCR Jbeta segments was used. Amplification of the CDR3 region of rearranged TCR beta genes was performed with a multiplex PCR assay on genomic DNA. On the Illumina HiSeq System, the amplified TCR beta libraries were sequenced as 87-base-pair reads. In the authors' own workflow: In a later analysis, tens of millions of unique TCR beta chains were counted across the 500 to 850 repertoires, and roughly 11 million of these chains were shared by at least two donors. Raw reads were error-corrected and collapsed into unique sequences by a nearest-neighbor algorithm in which closely related sequences were merged to remove PCR and sequencing errors. V, D and J gene segments were assigned by aligning CDR3 sequences to IMGT reference sequences. For a sequence to be retained, at least a six-nucleotide match to both a V gene segment and a J gene segment was required. A rearrangement was called productive if the CDR3 had no stop codons and remained in frame with V and J, and every other rearrangement was called non-productive. CDR3 was defined by IMGT convention, running from the second conserved V-encoded cysteine to the conserved J-encoded phenylalanine. In an earlier analysis of more than 550 of the donors, sequences lacking an unambiguous match to a single V gene segment were excluded. In an earlier analysis of several hundred of the donors, V segments were called functional above 56.7% productive rearrangements and were called segregating when the between-donor standard deviation exceeded 5%. A statistical classification framework was built for diagnosing cytomegalovirus status from the catalog of TCR beta chain sequences. A later analysis assigned V and J genes by comparing TCR nucleotide sequences with IMGT/GENE-DB human TR gene sequences. A later analysis assigned CDR3 sequences and most-parsimonious VDJ recombination scenarios with the TCRdist pipeline. In a later analysis, each TCR beta chain was defined by its CDR3 amino acid sequence together with its V-gene family, and reads without a unique V-gene family were excluded. To address suspected cross-contamination and a sequencing artifact, a later analysis removed around 590 highly shared, low-generation-probability nucleotide sequences. A later analysis calculated a clonal expansion index for each public chain from normalized within-repertoire ranks of inferred template counts. Generation probabilities in a later analysis came from a VDJ recombination model fitted to out-of-frame rearrangements, and those results were checked against IGoR. In a later analysis, hypergeometric tests were used to score TCR-TCR, TCR-HLA and TCR-CMV co-occurrence, with a repertoire-size bias correction applied to TCR pairs. A later analysis estimated false discovery rates by permuting HLA or CMV assignments 20 times. A later analysis grouped co-occurring TCRs with DBSCAN, adding TCRdist sequence similarity when clustering within HLA-allele-positive subsets. Repertoires with fewer than 30,000 or more than 120,000 public chains, plus five repertoires with anomalous nucleotide sharing, were excluded from co-occurrence clustering. Here the immuneACCESS table is served through TCRdb, limited to in-frame sequences with V and J called. Missing clones are a known gap in these copies; in checked studies unresolved V genes cover under half, and the rest lacks a known reason. V and J calls and clone size are copied from that table; D and trimming were computed from the DNA. Across this sample there are roughly 100,000 clones, with about 79% seen only once. Approximately 6.3% of the sample comes from the top ten.

This TCR was sampled from a man aged 55 to 70 in good health and CMV-seropositive. Sequenced: PBMCs. The chain employs TRBV7-9 and TRBJ2-2; TRBD1 is perhaps the D gene, given 5 matching bases. CDR3 protein: CASSLVGVNAGELFF. Here is the DNA: TGTGCCAGCAGCTTAGTAGGGGTAAACGCCGGGGAGCTGTTTTTT.